This T cell receptor (beta chain) was sequenced for a study of T-cell reconstitution after alpha-beta-depleted transplantation in children. Findings and caveats of the study: Some patients showed high day-60 TCRbeta diversity, which derived from surviving recipient T cells and thymic progenitors. Newly produced T cells mostly provided counts and TCRbeta diversity after one year, as hyperexpanded clones declined. There were reportedly several hundred expanded graft clones from which alpha-beta T cells came about two months after transplant.

Preparation of the TCRbeta library was carried out with unique molecular identifiers. TCRdb passed the PCR reads through MiXCR, listing each CDR3 protein once. The data contain about 200,000 distinct CDR3 sequences, 6.3% of them singletons. To note about this clonotype: The target antigen is unknown.

Trimming removed 4 bases from V and 9 bases from J, with 16 bases in between. This CDR3 spans 13 amino acids. Germline assignment: CDR1 SGHDN and CDR2 FVKESK. This TCR derives from a girl in the first two years of life with combined immunodeficiency, due to receive a stem cell transplant. The genes are TRBV14 and TRBJ2-7; D unclear. Sequences were derived from PBMCs, sampled before TCRalphabeta/CD19-depleted stem cell transplant. The DNA for the CDR3 is TGTGCCAGCAGCCCCCTTTATTATCCGGGGCAGTACTTC. As protein: CASSPLYYPGQYF.